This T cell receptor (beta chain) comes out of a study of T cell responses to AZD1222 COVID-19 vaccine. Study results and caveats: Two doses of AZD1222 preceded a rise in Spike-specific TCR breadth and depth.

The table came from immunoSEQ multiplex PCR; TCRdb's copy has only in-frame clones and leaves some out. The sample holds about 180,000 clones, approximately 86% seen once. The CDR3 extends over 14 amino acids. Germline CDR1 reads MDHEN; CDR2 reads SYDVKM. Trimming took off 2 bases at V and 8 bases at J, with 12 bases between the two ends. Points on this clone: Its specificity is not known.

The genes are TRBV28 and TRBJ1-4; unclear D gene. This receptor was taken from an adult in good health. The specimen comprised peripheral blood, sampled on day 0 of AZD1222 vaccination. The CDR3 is CASSLLVPREKLFF. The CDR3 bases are TGTGCCAGCAGTTTACTGGTCCCGCGGGAAAAACTGTTTTTT.